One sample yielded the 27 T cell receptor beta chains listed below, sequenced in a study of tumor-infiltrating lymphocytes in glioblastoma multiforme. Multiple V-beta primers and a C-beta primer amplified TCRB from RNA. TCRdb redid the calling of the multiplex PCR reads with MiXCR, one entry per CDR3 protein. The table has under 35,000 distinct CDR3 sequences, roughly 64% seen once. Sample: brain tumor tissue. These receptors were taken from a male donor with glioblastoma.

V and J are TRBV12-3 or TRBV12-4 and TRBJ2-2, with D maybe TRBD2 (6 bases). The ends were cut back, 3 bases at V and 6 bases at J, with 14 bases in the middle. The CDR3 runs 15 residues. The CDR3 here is CASSFGGSLSGELFF. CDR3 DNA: TGTGCCAGCAGTTTTGGGGGGAGTTTGTCCGGGGAGCTGTTTTTT.

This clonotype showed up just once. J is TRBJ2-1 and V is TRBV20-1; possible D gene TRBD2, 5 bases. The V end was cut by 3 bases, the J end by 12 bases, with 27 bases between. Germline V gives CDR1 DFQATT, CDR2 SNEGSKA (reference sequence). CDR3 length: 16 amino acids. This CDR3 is CSASPGELMGNYVQFF. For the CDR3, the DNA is TGCAGTGCTAGCCCCGGGGAGCTAATGGGTAACTATGTGCAGTTCTTC.

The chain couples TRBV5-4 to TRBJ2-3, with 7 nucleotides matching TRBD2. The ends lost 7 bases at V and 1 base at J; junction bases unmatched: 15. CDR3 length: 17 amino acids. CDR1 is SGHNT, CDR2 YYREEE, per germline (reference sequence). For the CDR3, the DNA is TGTGCCAGCGGCCCCGGGGGAGGGCTAGCGTGCACAGATACGCAGTATTTT. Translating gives CASGPGGGLACTDTQYF.

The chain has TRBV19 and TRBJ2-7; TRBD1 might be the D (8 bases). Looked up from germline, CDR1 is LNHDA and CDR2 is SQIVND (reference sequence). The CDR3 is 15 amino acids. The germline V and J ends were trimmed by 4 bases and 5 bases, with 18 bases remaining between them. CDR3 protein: CASSTTGEGRDEQYF. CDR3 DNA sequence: TGTGCCAGTAGTACGACAGGGGAGGGCCGAGACGAGCAGTACTTC.

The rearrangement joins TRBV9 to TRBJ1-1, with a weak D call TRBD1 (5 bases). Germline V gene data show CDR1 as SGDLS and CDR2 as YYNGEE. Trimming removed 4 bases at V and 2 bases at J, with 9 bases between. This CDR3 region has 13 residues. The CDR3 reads CASSQGGNTEAFF. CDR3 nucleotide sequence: TGTGCCAGCAGCCAGGGAGGAAACACTGAAGCTTTCTTT. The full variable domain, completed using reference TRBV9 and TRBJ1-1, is DSGVTQTPKHLITATGQRVTLRCSPRSGDLSVYWYQQSLDQGLQFLIQYYNGEERAKGNILERFSAQQFPDLHSELNLSSLELGDSALYFCASSQGGNTEAFFGQGTRLTVV.

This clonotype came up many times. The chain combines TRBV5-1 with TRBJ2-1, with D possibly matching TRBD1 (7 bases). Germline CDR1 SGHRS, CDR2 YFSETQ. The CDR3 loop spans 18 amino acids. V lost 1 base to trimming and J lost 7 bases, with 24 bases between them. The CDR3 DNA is TGCGCCAGCAGCTTGTTCCCTATCCAGGGGGGCCGGGGTAATGAGCAGTTCTTC. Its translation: CASSLFPIQGGRGNEQFF.

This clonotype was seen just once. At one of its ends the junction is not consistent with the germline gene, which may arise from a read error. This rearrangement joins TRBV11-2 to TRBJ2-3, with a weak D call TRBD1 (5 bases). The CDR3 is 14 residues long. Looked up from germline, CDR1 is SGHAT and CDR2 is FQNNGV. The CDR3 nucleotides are TGTGCCAACAGCTTAGATGGGGCACCAGATACGCAGTATTTT. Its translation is CANSLDGAPDTQYF.

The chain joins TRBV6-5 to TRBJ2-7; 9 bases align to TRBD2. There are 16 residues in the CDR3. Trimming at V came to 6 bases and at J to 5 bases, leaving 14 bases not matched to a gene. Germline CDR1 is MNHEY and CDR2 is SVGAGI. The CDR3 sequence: CASSWGKSGRINEQYF. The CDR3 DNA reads TGTGCCAGCAGCTGGGGCAAGAGCGGGAGGATCAACGAGCAGTACTTC.

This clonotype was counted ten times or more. The CDR3 spells CASNDRSNYGYTF. The CDR3 DNA is TGTGCCAGCAATGACAGATCTAACTATGGCTACACCTTC. The V gene is TRBV6-1, the J gene TRBJ1-2, with D tentatively TRBD1 (5 bases). The V gene lost 7 bases and the J gene lost 0 bases, with 9 bases spanning the gap. Germline V CDR1 and CDR2: MNHNS, SASEGT. The CDR3 loop spans 13 amino acids.

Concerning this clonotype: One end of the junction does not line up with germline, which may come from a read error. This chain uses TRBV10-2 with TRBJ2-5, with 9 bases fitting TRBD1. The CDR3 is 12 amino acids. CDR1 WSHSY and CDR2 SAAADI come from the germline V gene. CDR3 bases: TGCGCCACCTGGACAGGGGAAGATACCCAGCACTTC. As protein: CATWTGEDTQHF.

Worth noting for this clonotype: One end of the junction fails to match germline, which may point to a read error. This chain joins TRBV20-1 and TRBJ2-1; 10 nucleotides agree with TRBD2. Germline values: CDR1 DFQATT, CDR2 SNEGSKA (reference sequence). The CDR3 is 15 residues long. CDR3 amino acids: CNASLPAGGLDEQFF. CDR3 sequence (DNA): TGCAATGCTAGCCTACCAGCGGGAGGGTTGGATGAGCAGTTCTTC.

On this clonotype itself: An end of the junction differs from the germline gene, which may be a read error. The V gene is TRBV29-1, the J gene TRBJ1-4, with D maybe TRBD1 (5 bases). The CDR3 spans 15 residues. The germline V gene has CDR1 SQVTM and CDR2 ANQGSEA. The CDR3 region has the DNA TGCAGCATTGAAGAAGGGCAGGGAGACAATGAAGAACTGTTTTTT. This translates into CSIEEGQGDNEELFF.

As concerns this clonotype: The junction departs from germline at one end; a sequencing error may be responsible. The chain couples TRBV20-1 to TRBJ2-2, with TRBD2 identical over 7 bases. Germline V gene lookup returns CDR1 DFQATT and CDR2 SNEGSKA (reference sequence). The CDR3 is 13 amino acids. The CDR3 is CSATSVYTGELFF. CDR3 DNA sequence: TGCAGTGCCACTAGCGTTTACACTGGGGAGCTGTTTTTT.

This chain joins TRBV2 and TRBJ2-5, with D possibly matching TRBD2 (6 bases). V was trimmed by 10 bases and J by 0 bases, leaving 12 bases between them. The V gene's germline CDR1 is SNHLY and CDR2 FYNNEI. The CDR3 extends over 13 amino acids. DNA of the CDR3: TGTGCCACCACTGGGGGGAACCAAGAGACCCAGTACTTC. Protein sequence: CATTGGNQETQYF.

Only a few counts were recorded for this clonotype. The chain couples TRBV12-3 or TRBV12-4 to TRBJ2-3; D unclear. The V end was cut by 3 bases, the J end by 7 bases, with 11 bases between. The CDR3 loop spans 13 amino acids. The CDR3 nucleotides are TGTGCCAGCAGTTTGGGGATCCGGAATACGCAGTATTTT. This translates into CASSLGIRNTQYF.

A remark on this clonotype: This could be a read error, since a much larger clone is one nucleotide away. The CDR3 region is CASSSGQGARTEAFF. CDR3 nucleotide sequence: TGTGCCAGCAGCTCGGGACAGGGGGCAAGAACTGAAGCTTTCTTT. The genes are TRBV7-9 and TRBJ1-1; 12 bases agree with TRBD1. Germline assignment: CDR1 SEHNR and CDR2 FQNEAQ (reference sequence). V dropped 4 bases and J dropped 5; count of bases not matched to a gene: 5. The CDR3 has 15 residues.

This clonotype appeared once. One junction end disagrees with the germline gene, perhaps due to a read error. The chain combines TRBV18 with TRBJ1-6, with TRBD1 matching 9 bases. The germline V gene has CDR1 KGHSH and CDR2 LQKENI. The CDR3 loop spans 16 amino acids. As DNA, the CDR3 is TGTGTCAGCTCAGAGGGACAGGGAAGCTTCAATTCACCCCTCCACTTT. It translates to CVSSEGQGSFNSPLHF.

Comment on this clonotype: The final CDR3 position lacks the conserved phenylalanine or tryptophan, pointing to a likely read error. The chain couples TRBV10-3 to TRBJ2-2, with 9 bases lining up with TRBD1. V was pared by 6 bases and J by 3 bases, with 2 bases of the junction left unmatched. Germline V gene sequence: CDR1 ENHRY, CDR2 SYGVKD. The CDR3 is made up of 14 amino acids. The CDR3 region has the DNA TGTGCCATCAGCTGGGACAGGGACACCGGGGAGCTGTTTTGT. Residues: CAISWDRDTGELFC.

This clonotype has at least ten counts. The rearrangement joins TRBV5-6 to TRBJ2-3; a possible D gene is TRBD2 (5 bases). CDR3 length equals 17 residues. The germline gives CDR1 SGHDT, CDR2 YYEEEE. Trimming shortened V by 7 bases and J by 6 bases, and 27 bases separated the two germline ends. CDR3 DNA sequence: TGTGCCAGCGCCTCCTCTTTGGTTCACGAATTAGCGGATACGCAGTATTTT. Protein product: CASASSLVHELADTQYF.

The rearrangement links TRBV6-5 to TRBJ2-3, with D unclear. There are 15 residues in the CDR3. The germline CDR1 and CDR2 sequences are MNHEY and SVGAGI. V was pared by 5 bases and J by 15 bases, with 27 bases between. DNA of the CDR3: TGTGCCAGCAGTCCCTCCTGGTCGTACACAGATATGCAATATTTT. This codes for CASSPSWSYTDMQYF.

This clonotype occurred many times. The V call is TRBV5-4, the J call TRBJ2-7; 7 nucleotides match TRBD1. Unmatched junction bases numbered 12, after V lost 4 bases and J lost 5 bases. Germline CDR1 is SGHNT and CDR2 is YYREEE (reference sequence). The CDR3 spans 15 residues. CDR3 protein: CASSDPSTGFNEQYF. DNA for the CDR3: TGTGCCAGCAGCGACCCCTCGACAGGGTTTAACGAGCAGTACTTC.

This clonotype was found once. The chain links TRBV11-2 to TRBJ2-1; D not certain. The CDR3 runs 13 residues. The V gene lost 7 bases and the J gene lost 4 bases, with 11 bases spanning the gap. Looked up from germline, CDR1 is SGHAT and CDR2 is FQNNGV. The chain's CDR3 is CASNSARYNEQFF. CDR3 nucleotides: TGTGCCAGCAATTCTGCGAGGTACAATGAGCAGTTCTTC.

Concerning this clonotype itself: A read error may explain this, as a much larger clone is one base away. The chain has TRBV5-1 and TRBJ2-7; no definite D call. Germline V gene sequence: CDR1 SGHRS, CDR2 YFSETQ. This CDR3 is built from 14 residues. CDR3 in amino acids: CDSSLLGNTYEQYF. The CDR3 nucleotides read TGCGACAGCAGCTTGTTAGGGAACACCTACGAGCAGTACTTC.

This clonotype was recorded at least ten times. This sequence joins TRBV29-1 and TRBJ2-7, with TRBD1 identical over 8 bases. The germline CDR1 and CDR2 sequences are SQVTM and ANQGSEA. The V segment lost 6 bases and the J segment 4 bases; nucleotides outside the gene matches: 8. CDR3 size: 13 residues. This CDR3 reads CSVSIRQGYEQYF. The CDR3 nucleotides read TGCAGCGTGTCGATCCGACAGGGGTACGAGCAGTACTTC.

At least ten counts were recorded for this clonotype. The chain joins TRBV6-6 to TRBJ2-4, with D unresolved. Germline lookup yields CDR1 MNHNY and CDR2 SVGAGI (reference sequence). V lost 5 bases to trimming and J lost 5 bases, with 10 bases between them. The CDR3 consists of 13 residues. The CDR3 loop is CASSPEPENIQYF. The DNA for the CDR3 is TGTGCCAGCAGTCCTGAACCCGAAAACATTCAGTACTTC.

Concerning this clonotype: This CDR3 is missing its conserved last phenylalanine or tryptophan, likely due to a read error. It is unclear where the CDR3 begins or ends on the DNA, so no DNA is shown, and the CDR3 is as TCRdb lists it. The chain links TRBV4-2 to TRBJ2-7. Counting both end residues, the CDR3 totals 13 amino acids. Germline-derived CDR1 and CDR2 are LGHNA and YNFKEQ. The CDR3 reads CTSSQEDDSRKYL.

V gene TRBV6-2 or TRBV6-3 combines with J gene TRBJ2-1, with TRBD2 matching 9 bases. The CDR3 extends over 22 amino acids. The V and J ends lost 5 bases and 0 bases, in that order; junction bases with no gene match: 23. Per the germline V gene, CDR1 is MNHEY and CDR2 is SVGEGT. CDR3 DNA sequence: TGTGCCAGCAGTCACCCGGGGACTAGCTTTGGAACCGAAGTAAGCTCCTACAATGAGCAGTTCTTC. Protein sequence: CASSHPGTSFGTEVSSYNEQFF.